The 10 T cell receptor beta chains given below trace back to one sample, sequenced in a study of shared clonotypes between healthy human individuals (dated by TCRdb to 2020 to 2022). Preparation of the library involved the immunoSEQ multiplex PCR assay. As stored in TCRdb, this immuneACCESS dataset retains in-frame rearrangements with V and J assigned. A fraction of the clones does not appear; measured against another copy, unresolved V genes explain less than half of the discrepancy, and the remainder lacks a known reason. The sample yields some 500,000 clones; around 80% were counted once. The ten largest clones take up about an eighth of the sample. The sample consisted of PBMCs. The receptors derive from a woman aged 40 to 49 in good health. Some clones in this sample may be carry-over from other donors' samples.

As DNA, the CDR3 is TGTGCCAGCAGTTTCCTGGGTCGACTAGCGGGCGGCGCCCAAGAGACCCAGTACTTC. This gives the protein CASSFLGRLAGGAQETQYF. The rearrangement uses TRBV28 and TRBJ2-5; 10 bases line up with TRBD2. Trimming removed 3 bases from V and 1 base from J; junction bases left unmatched: 14. Germline V gives CDR1 MDHEN, CDR2 SYDVKM. The CDR3 spans 19 residues.

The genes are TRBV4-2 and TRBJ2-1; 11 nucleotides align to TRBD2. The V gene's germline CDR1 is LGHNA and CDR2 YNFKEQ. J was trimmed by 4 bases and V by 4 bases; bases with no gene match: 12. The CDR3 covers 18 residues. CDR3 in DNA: TGTGCCAGCAGCCTAGAGGAGGGTTTAGCGGGAGGGTACAATGAGCAGTTCTTC. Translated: CASSLEEGLAGGYNEQFF.

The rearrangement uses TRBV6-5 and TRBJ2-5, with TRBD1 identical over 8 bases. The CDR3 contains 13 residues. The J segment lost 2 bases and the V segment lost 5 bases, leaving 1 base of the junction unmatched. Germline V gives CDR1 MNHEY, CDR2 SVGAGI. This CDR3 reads CASSHRGQETQYF. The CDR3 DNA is TGTGCCAGCAGTCACAGGGGGCAAGAGACCCAGTACTTC.

DNA for the CDR3: TGTGCCAGCACCTTAGGGTTACTAGCGGTACAAGAGACCCAGTACTTC. This codes for CASTLGLLAVQETQYF. The chain uses TRBV28 and TRBJ2-5; TRBD2 matches at 8 bases. With 7 bases clipped from V and 2 bases from J, the junction kept 12 bases outside the gene matches. This CDR3 is built from 16 residues. CDR1 is MDHEN, CDR2 SYDVKM, per germline.

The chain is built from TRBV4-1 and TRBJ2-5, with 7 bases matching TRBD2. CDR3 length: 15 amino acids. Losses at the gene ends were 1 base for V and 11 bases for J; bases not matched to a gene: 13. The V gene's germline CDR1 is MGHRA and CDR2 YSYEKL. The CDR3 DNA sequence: TGCGCCAGCAGCCAAGTTCCGGACTTGGTGCGGGAGCAGTACTTC. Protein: CASSQVPDLVREQYF.

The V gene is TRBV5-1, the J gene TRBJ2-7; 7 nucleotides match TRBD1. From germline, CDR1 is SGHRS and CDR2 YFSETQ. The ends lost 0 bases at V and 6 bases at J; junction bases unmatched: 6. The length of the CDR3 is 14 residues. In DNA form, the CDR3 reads TGCGCCAGCAGCTTGGGGGCGGCAGGGGGCGAGCAGTACTTC. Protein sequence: CASSLGAAGGEQYF. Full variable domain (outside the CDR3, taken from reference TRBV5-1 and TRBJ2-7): KAGVTQTPRYLIKTRGQQVTLSCSPISGHRSVSWYQQTPGQGLQFLFEYFSETQRNKGNFPGRFSGRQFSNSRSEMNVSTLELGDSALYLCASSLGAAGGEQYFGPGTRLTVT.

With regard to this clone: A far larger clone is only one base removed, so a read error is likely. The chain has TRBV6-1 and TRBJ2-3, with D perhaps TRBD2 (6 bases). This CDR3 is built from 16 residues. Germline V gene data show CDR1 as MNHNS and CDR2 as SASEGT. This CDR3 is CAGSEGLGGPTDTQYF. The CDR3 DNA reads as TGTGCCGGCAGTGAGGGATTGGGAGGACCGACAGATACGCAGTATTTT.

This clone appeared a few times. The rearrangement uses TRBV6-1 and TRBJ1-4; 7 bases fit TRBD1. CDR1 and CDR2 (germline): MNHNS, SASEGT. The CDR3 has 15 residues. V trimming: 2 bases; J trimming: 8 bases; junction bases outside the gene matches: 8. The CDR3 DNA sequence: TGTGCCAGCAGTGAATTTAGGGGGCTCGGGGAAAAACTGTTTTTT. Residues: CASSEFRGLGEKLFF.

As DNA, the CDR3 is TGTGCCAGCAGGGAACTTTCGGAGACCCAGTACTTC. Its translation: CASRELSETQYF. The gene calls are TRBV2 and TRBJ2-5; unclear D gene. Trimming stripped 6 bases from V and 5 bases from J, with 10 bases between. Germline CDR1 SNHLY, CDR2 FYNNEI. This CDR3 contains 12 residues. The whole variable domain, filled in from reference TRBV2 and TRBJ2-5, reads EPEVTQTPSHQVTQMGQEVILRCVPISNHLYFYWYRQILGQKVEFLVSFYNNEISEKSEIFDDQFSVERPDGSNFTLKIRSTKLEDSAMYFCASRELSETQYFGPGTRLLVL.

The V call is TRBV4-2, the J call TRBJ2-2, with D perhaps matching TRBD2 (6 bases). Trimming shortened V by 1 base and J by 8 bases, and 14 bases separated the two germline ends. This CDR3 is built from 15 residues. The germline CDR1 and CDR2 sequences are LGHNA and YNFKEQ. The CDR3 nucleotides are TGTGCCAGCAGCCAAGCCGGGACTTCTGCAGGGGAGCTGTTTTTT. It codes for CASSQAGTSAGELFF.